This TCR beta chain appears in the sequencing data of a study of blood T cell repertoires in COVID-19. The assay was immunoSEQ multiplex PCR, and TCRdb's table has in-frame clones only and misses some. The data contain over 85,000 clones, about 90% of them singletons. Sequences were obtained from peripheral blood. This receptor was taken from a human donor with acute or convalescent COVID-19. The donor label of this sample is uncertain.

This chain's CDR3 is CASSQVALNSPLHF. The CDR3 DNA reads as TGTGCCAGCAGCCAAGTAGCCCTCAATTCACCCCTCCACTTT. This chain connects TRBV3-1 (or the pseudogene TRBV3-2) to TRBJ1-6; no reliable D call. The CDR3 totals 14 residues. CDR1 is LGHDT and CDR2 is YNNKEL in the germline V gene (reference sequence). Trimming took off 1 base at V and 7 bases at J, with 8 bases between the two ends.